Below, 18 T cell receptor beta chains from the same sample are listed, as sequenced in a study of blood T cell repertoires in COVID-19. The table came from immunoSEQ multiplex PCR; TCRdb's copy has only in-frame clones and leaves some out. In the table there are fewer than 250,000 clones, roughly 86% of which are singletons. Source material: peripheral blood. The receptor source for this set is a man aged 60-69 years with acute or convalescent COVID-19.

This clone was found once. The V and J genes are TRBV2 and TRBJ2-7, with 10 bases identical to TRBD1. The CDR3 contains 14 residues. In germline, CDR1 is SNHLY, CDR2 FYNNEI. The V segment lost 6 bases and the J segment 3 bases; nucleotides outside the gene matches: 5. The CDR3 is CASSAGTGDYEQYF. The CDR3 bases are TGTGCCAGCAGCGCCGGGACAGGGGACTACGAGCAGTACTTC. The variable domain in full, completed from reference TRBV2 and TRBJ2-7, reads EPEVTQTPSHQVTQMGQEVILRCVPISNHLYFYWYRQILGQKVEFLVSFYNNEISEKSEIFDDQFSVERPDGSNFTLKIRSTKLEDSAMYFCASSAGTGDYEQYFGPGTRLTVT.

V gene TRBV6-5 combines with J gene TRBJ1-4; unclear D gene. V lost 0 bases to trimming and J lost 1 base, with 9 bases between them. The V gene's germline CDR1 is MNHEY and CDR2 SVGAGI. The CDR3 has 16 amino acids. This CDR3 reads CASSYSGPGTNEKLFF. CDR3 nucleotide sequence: TGTGCCAGCAGTTACTCGGGTCCGGGAACTAATGAAAAACTGTTTTTT.

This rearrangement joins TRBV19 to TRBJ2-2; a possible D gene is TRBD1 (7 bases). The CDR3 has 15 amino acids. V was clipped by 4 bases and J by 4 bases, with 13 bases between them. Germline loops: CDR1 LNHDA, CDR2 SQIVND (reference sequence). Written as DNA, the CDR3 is TGTGCCAGTAGTACAGGGGGAGCGGGCACCGGGGAGCTGTTTTTT. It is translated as CASSTGGAGTGELFF.

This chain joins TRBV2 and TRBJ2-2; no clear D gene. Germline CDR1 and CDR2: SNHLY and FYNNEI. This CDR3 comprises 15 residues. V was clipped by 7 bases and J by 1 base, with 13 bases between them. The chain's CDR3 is CASTVGVGNTGELFF. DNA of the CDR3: TGTGCCAGCACAGTAGGAGTCGGGAACACCGGGGAGCTGTTTTTT. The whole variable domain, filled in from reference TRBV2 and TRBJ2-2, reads EPEVTQTPSHQVTQMGQEVILRCVPISNHLYFYWYRQILGQKVEFLVSFYNNEISEKSEIFDDQFSVERPDGSNFTLKIRSTKLEDSAMYFCASTVGVGNTGELFFGEGSRLTVL.

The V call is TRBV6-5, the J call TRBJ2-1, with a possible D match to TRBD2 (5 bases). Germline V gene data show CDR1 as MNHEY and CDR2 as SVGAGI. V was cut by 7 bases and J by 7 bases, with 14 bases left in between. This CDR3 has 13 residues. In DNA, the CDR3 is TGTGCCAGCAAACGGACTCTAGCTAATGAGCAGTTCTTC. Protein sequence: CASKRTLANEQFF.

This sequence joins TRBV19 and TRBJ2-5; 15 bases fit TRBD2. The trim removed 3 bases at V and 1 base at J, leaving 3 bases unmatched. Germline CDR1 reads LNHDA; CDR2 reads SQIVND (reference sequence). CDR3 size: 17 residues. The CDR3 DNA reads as TGTGCCAGTAGTATTGGACTAGCGGGGGGGTTCCAAGAGACCCAGTACTTC. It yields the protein CASSIGLAGGFQETQYF.

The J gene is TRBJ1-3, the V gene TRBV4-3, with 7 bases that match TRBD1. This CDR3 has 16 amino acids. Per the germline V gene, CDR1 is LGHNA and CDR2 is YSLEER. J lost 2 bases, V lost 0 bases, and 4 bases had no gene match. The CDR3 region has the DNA TGCGCCAGCAGCCAAGAGTGGGGGACAGCTGGAAACACCATATATTTT. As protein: CASSQEWGTAGNTIYF.

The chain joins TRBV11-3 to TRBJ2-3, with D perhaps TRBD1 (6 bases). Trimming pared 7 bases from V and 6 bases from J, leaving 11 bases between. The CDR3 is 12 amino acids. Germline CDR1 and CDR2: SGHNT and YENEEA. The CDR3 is CASKGVGDTQYF. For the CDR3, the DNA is TGTGCCAGCAAGGGGGTAGGGGATACGCAGTATTTT.

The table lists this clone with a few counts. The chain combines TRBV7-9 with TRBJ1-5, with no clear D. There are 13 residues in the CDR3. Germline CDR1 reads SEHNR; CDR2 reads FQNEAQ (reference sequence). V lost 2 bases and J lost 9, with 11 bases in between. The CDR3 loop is CASSLSSGPPQHF. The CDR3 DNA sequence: TGTGCCAGCAGCTTATCCTCTGGGCCGCCCCAGCATTTT.

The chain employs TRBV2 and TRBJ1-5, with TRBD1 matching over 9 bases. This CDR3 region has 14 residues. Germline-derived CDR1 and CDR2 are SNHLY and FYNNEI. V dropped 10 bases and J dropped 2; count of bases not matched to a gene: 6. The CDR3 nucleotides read TGTGCCACCAGGACAGGGGCGGGCAATCAGCCCCAGCATTTT. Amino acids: CATRTGAGNQPQHF.

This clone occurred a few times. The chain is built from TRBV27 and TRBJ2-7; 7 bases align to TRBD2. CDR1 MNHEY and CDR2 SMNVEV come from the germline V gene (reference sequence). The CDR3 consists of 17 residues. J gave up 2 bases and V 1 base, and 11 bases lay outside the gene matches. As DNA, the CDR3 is TGTGCCAGCAGTTTATTCAGCGGGACCGGATACCCCTACGAGCAGTACTTC. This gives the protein CASSLFSGTGYPYEQYF.

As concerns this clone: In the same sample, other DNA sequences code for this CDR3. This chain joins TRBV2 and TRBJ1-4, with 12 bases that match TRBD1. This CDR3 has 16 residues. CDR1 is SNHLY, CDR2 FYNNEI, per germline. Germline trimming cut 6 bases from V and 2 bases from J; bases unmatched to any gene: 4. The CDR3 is CASSRDRGRTNEKLFF. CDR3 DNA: TGTGCCAGCAGCCGGGACAGGGGGCGGACTAATGAAAAACTGTTTTTT.

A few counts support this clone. The CDR3 sequence is CASSRGQGYGYTF. The DNA of the CDR3 is TGTGCCAGCAGCCGCGGACAGGGGTATGGCTACACCTTC. The chain employs TRBV4-2 and TRBJ1-2; TRBD1 agrees at 9 bases. Germline assignment: CDR1 LGHNA and CDR2 YNFKEQ. This CDR3 spans 13 amino acids. The J segment lost 5 bases and the V segment lost 4 bases, leaving 2 bases of the junction unmatched.

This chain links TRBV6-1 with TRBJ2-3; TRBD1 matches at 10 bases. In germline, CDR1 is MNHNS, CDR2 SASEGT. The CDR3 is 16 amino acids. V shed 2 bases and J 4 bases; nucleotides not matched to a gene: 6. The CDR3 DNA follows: TGTGCCAGCAGTGAATTAGGAGGACAGGGGGCAGATACGCAGTATTTT. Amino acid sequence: CASSELGGQGADTQYF.

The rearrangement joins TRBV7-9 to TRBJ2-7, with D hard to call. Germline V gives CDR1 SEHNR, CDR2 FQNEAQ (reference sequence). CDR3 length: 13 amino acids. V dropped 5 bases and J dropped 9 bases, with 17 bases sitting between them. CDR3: CASSLPNVDWQYF. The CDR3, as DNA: TGTGCCAGCAGCCTCCCGAATGTTGACTGGCAGTACTTC.

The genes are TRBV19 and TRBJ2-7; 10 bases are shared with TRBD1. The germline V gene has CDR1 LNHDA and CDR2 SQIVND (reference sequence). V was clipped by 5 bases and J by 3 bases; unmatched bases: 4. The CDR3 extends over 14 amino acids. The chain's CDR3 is CASSRRTGGYEQYF. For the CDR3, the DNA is TGTGCCAGTAGTCGCCGGACAGGGGGCTACGAGCAGTACTTC.

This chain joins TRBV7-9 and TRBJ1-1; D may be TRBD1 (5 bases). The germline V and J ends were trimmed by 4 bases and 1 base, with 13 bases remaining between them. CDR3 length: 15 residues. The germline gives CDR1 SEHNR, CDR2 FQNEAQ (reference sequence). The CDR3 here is CASSSIQEKNTEAFF. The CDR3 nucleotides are TGTGCCAGCAGCTCAATACAGGAGAAGAACACTGAAGCTTTCTTT.

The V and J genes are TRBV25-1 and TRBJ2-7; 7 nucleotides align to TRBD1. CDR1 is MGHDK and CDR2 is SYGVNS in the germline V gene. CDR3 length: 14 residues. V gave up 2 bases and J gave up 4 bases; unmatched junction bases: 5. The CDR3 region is CASSEGTVRYEQYF. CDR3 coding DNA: TGTGCCAGCAGTGAAGGGACAGTCAGGTACGAGCAGTACTTC.